Listed below are T cell receptor beta chains from one sample, sequenced in a study of early T cells in non-severe SARS-CoV-2 infection. TCRdb passed the 5' RACE reads through MiXCR, listing each CDR3 protein once. The sample lists 25,000 to 30,000 distinct CDR3 sequences; about 5% were seen once. The sequenced sample consisted of whole blood. The receptor set was obtained from an adult who was a healthcare worker with PCR-confirmed SARS-CoV-2 infection or an uninfected control (not recorded which). CDR3s include the opening cysteine and the closing phenylalanine or tryptophan. The D gene is left open where the match is weak. Some rows have no size entry. The others give once, few or many, or a class for an expanded clone.

TRBD2,TRBJ2-2,many,TRBV11-2,CASRTGTSGAGELFF,TGTGCCAGCAGAACAGGGACTAGCGGAGCCGGGGAGCTGTTTTTT
.,TRBJ1-6,many,TRBV28,CASGGYYNSPLHF,TGTGCCAGCGGCGGATATTATAATTCACCCCTCCACTTT
.,TRBJ2-5,many,TRBV5-1,CASSRGKTQETQYF,TGCGCCAGCAGCCGCGGAAAGACCCAAGAGACCCAGTACTTC
TRBD1,TRBJ2-7,many,TRBV5-1,CASSHSRDSYEQYF,TGCGCCAGCAGCCATAGCCGGGACAGCTACGAGCAGTACTTC
TRBD2,TRBJ2-2,.,TRBV5-5,CASSFVPSGANTGELFF,TGTGCCAGCAGCTTCGTACCCAGCGGGGCTAACACCGGGGAGCTGTTTTTT
TRBD1,TRBJ2-7,many,TRBV28,CASSLAGTGQGPYEQYF,TGTGCCAGCAGTTTAGCCGGGACAGGGCAGGGCCCCTACGAGCAGTACTTC
TRBD2,TRBJ2-1,many,TRBV5-4,CASSLKRGGPDEQFF,TGTGCCAGCAGCTTGAAGCGGGGGGGCCCCGATGAGCAGTTCTTC
TRBD2,TRBJ2-7,medium-sized,TRBV4-1,CASSQDRLAGGYEQYF,TGCGCCAGCAGCCAAGACCGACTAGCGGGGGGGTACGAGCAGTACTTC
TRBD2,TRBJ2-5,.,TRBV19,CASSVGATSGGAGETQYF,TGTGCCAGTAGTGTTGGGGCGACTAGCGGGGGGGCAGGAGAGACCCAGTACTTC
.,TRBJ2-1,many,TRBV28,CASSLRYGHNEQFF,TGTGCCAGCAGTTTAAGGTACGGACACAATGAGCAGTTCTTC
TRBD1,TRBJ1-2,many,TRBV20-1,CSASGEDRAYGYTF,TGCAGTGCTAGTGGGGAGGACAGGGCCTATGGCTACACCTTC
TRBD2,TRBJ2-3,many,TRBV20-1,CSARDLSGGNTDTQYF,TGCAGTGCTAGAGATCTAAGCGGGGGGAACACAGATACGCAGTATTTT
TRBD2,TRBJ2-2,many,TRBV20-1,CSASSGGSTGELFF,TGCAGTGCTAGTTCGGGGGGAAGCACCGGGGAGCTGTTTTTT
TRBD1,TRBJ2-1,many,TRBV6-1,CASLRTDRVKFF,TGTGCCAGCCTGAGAACGGACAGGGTTAAGTTCTTC
TRBD1,TRBJ2-1,few,TRBV12-5,CASSPGQGANEQFF,TGTGCTTCCTCCCCGGGACAGGGGGCGAATGAGCAGTTCTTC
.,TRBJ2-1,medium-sized,TRBV20-1,CSASTQGLNEQFF,TGCAGTGCTAGTACGCAGGGGCTGAATGAGCAGTTCTTC
.,TRBJ2-7,few,TRBV30,CAWSASYEQYF,TGTGCCTGGAGTGCATCCTACGAGCAGTACTTC
.,TRBJ2-3,many,TRBV10-3,CATRRGAETDTQYF,TGTGCCACCCGCCGGGGGGCCGAGACAGATACGCAGTATTTT
.,TRBJ2-1,few,TRBV6-2/TRBV6-3,CASRPTGFYNEQFF,TGTGCCAGCAGGCCCACAGGTTTCTACAATGAGCAGTTCTTC
TRBD1,TRBJ2-1,many,TRBV5-1,CASSWGTGVYNEQFF,TGCGCCAGCAGCTGGGGGACAGGGGTCTACAATGAGCAGTTCTTC
TRBD2,TRBJ2-1,many,TRBV6-1,CASSEAGTSNEQFF,TGTGCCAGCAGTGAAGCGGGGACTAGCAATGAGCAGTTCTTC
TRBD2,TRBJ2-1,many,TRBV4-1,CASSLNSLLAGGRDEQFF,TGCGCCAGCAGCCTCAATTCTTTACTAGCGGGGGGAAGGGATGAGCAGTTCTTC